The 13 T cell receptor beta chains reported below all come from one sample, sequenced in a study of cytomegalovirus exposure and HLA in healthy donors. Assay used: immunoSEQ multiplex PCR; TCRdb lists only in-frame clones, some missing. The top ten hold over 1.3% of the sample, which has 150,000 to 200,000 clones, 86% seen once. Sequenced sample: PBMCs. These receptors were taken from a woman under 30 in good health and CMV-seronegative.

This clone was seen only once. The chain is built from TRBV11-2 and TRBJ2-7; D might be TRBD2 (6 bases). The CDR3 runs 17 residues. Trimming removed 5 bases from V and 0 bases from J, with 20 bases in between. CDR1 and CDR2 from the germline V gene are SGHAT and FQNNGV. The CDR3 is CASSRTWDSRSSYEQYF. CDR3 coding DNA: TGTGCCAGCAGCCGTACCTGGGACTCCAGGAGCTCCTACGAGCAGTACTTC.

The chain uses TRBV9 and TRBJ2-1; D perhaps matches TRBD1 (5 bases). The CDR3 runs 17 residues. The germline V gene encodes CDR1 SGDLS and CDR2 YYNGEE. V lost 0 bases to trimming and J lost 2 bases, with 15 bases between them. CDR3: CASSVEPHSDTYNEQFF. The CDR3 nucleotides read TGTGCCAGCAGCGTAGAGCCCCATTCGGACACCTACAATGAGCAGTTCTTC.

This clone has just a few counts. This sequence joins TRBV2 and TRBJ1-2; tentatively, D is TRBD1 (5 bases). This CDR3 is 11 amino acids long. CDR1 is SNHLY, CDR2 FYNNEI, per germline. The V end was cut by 8 bases, the J end by 8 bases, with 12 bases between. The CDR3 DNA follows: TGTGCCAGCGAGGAGGGGACGGGCTACACCTTC. This translates into CASEEGTGYTF.

The chain employs TRBV29-1 and TRBJ2-1, with 7 bases fitting TRBD2. CDR1 SQVTM and CDR2 ANQGSEA come from the germline V gene. CDR3 size: 12 residues. After removal of 1 base from V and 12 bases from J, the junction contained 6 bases not matched to a gene. The CDR3 spells CSVEAAGEGQFF. The CDR3 nucleotides are TGCAGCGTTGAAGCTGCGGGAGAGGGGCAGTTCTTC.

The chain is built from TRBV9 and TRBJ2-1; maybe TRBD1 (6 bases). The V gene lost 0 bases and the J gene lost 9 bases, with 22 bases spanning the gap. Germline CDR1 reads SGDLS; CDR2 reads YYNGEE. The CDR3 contains 17 residues. Here the CDR3 reads CASSVAPGGRGLSEQFF. The DNA of the CDR3 is TGTGCCAGCAGCGTAGCACCTGGGGGCAGGGGTCTCAGTGAGCAGTTCTTC.

In this sample, this clone turned up a few times. J is TRBJ1-1 and V is TRBV27; D is unclear. This CDR3 has 14 residues. Germline assignment: CDR1 MNHEY and CDR2 SMNVEV (reference sequence). V lost 4 bases, J lost 0 bases, and 9 bases lay in between. The DNA of the CDR3 is TGTGCCAGCAGTTCCGGGTTTCTGAACACTGAAGCTTTCTTT. Translating gives CASSSGFLNTEAFF.

The genes are TRBV4-1 and TRBJ2-3, with D uncertain. CDR3 size: 12 residues. Trimming took 0 bases from V and 11 from J, leaving 9 bases between them. Germline CDR1 and CDR2: MGHRA and YSYEKL. The CDR3 is CASSQDGHRQYF. CDR3 nucleotides: TGCGCCAGCAGCCAAGATGGGCATCGGCAGTATTTT.

This chain connects TRBV28 to TRBJ1-4; no firm D call. The length of the CDR3 is 13 residues. V lost 3 bases, J lost 4 bases, and 6 bases lay in between. Germline V lookup: CDR1 MDHEN, CDR2 SYDVKM. CDR3 DNA: TGTGCCAGCAGTTTCCAGGTTAATGAAAAACTGTTTTTT. Its protein product is CASSFQVNEKLFF.

V and J are TRBV11-2 and TRBJ1-1, with 9 bases lining up with TRBD1. V lost 5 bases and J lost 11; bases outside the gene matches: 12. CDR3 length: 14 residues. The germline gives CDR1 SGHAT, CDR2 FQNNGV. Here the CDR3 DNA reads TGTGCCAGCAGCATCCTCCTAGGGACAGGGATGGCTTTCTTT. It codes for CASSILLGTGMAFF.

This chain joins TRBV27 and TRBJ2-3, with 9 bases fitting TRBD1. This CDR3 spans 15 amino acids. The V segment lost 3 bases and the J segment 0 bases; nucleotides outside the gene matches: 1. Germline CDR1 MNHEY, CDR2 SMNVEV (reference sequence). CDR3: CASSFDRGSTDTQYF. The CDR3 nucleotides are TGTGCCAGCAGTTTTGACAGGGGGAGCACAGATACGCAGTATTTT.

This rearrangement joins TRBV11-3 to TRBJ2-1; TRBD2 aligns across 12 bases. The germline CDR1 and CDR2 sequences are SGHNT and YENEEA. The V gene end was trimmed by 4 bases and the J gene end by 7 bases; junction bases not matched to a gene: 11. This CDR3 is 17 amino acids long. The chain's CDR3 is CASSSNPTSGSRNEQFF. The CDR3 bases are TGTGCCAGCAGCTCGAACCCGACTAGCGGGAGTCGGAATGAGCAGTTCTTC. Using reference TRBV11-3 and TRBJ2-1 for the parts outside the CDR3, the full variable domain is EAGVVQSPRYKIIEKKQPVAFWCNPISGHNTLYWYLQNLGQGPELLIRYENEEAVDDSQLPKDRFSAERLKGVDSTLKIQPAELGDSAVYLCASSSNPTSGSRNEQFFGPGTRLTVL.

The rearrangement uses TRBV29-1 and TRBJ1-5; 9 bases are a match to TRBD1. The germline V gene encodes CDR1 SQVTM and CDR2 ANQGSEA. After removal of 6 bases from V and 1 base from J, the junction contained 19 bases not matched to a gene. CDR3 size: 19 residues. CDR3 amino acids: CSVPPIDRGVSGSNQPQHF. The CDR3 DNA reads TGCAGCGTCCCACCCATCGACAGGGGGGTCTCGGGGAGCAATCAGCCCCAGCATTTT. Supplemented by reference TRBV29-1 and TRBJ1-5, the full variable domain reads SAVISQKPSRDICQRGTSLTIQCQVDSQVTMMFWYRQQPGQSLTLIATANQGSEATYESGFVIDKFPISRPNLTFSTLTVSNMSPEDSSIYLCSVPPIDRGVSGSNQPQHFGDGTRLSIL.

The gene calls are TRBV12-5 and TRBJ1-5, with a possible D match to TRBD1 (6 bases). V was clipped by 0 bases and J by 4 bases, with 7 bases between them. This CDR3 is built from 14 residues. Looked up from germline, CDR1 is LGHNT and CDR2 is FRNRAP. CDR3 protein: CASGLVTGNQPQHF. The CDR3 DNA sequence: TGTGCTAGTGGTTTGGTCACAGGGAATCAGCCCCAGCATTTT.